Listed below are T cell receptor beta chains from one sample, sequenced in a study of T cell changes during pregnancy in multiple sclerosis. Produced via immunoSEQ multiplex PCR; TCRdb's table is partial and in-frame only. Counted here are roughly 50,000 clones, around 92% occurring once; the ten biggest clones make up roughly 1.2%. Source: peripheral blood, taken after pregnancy. The receptors originated from a female donor in good health, enrolled as a control in a pregnancy study. CDR3s include the opening cysteine and the closing phenylalanine or tryptophan. The D gene is left open where the match is weak. Clone size is given for some rows only: seen once, a few or many times, or a class if the clone is expanded.

CDR3 DNA: TGTGCCAGCAGCTGGGGCGGAGGGGAGCGCAATCAGCCCCAGCATTTT
CDR3 protein: CASSWGGGERNQPQHF
J gene: TRBJ1-5
clone size: NA
D gene: NA
V gene: TRBV7-8

CDR3 DNA: TGTGCCAGCAGCCCCATTTTGGAGGATTACAATGAGCAGTTCTTC
CDR3 protein: CASSPILEDYNEQFF
J gene: TRBJ2-1
clone size: NA
D gene: NA
V gene: TRBV13

CDR3 DNA: TGTGCCAGCAGCCGGGCGTCCGCGCGCGGGCCTAATTCACCCCTCCACTTT
CDR3 protein: CASSRASARGPNSPLHF
J gene: TRBJ1-6
clone size: NA
D gene: NA
V gene: TRBV28

CDR3 DNA: TGTGCCAGCAGTTTACTCACAGATACGCAGTATTTT
CDR3 protein: CASSLLTDTQYF
J gene: TRBJ2-3
clone size: NA
D gene: NA
V gene: TRBV28

CDR3 DNA: TGTGCCAGCAGCTTAGCCGGGACAGGTGGGGCAGATACGCAGTATTTT
CDR3 protein: CASSLAGTGGADTQYF
J gene: TRBJ2-3
clone size: NA
D gene: TRBD1
V gene: TRBV7-2

CDR3 DNA: TGTGCCAGTAGTATACCAGGTTACACTGAAGCTTTCTTT
CDR3 protein: CASSIPGYTEAFF
J gene: TRBJ1-1
clone size: NA
D gene: NA
V gene: TRBV19

CDR3 DNA: TGTGCCAGCTCACCAACAAGACCTCGACTTACCTACGAGCAGTACTTC
CDR3 protein: CASSPTRPRLTYEQYF
J gene: TRBJ2-7
clone size: NA
D gene: NA
V gene: TRBV18

CDR3 DNA: TGCGCCAGCACCTCCGGAGGGTGGGAGACCCAGTACTTC
CDR3 protein: CASTSGGWETQYF
J gene: TRBJ2-5
clone size: NA
D gene: NA
V gene: TRBV5-1

CDR3 DNA: TGTGCTAGTGGTTTGGTGGGACAAGTATATGGCTACACCTTC
CDR3 protein: CASGLVGQVYGYTF
J gene: TRBJ1-2
clone size: NA
D gene: NA
V gene: TRBV12-5

CDR3 DNA: TGTGCCAGCAGCTTCCCGGGGACAGGGCTTACGTTGGGCTATGGCTACACCTTC
CDR3 protein: CASSFPGTGLTLGYGYTF
J gene: TRBJ1-2
clone size: NA
D gene: TRBD1
V gene: TRBV5-6

CDR3 DNA: TGCGCCAGCAGCTTGGGCGTCCCCCCCTCCTACGAGCAGTACTTC
CDR3 protein: CASSLGVPPSYEQYF
J gene: TRBJ2-7
clone size: NA
D gene: NA
V gene: TRBV5-1

CDR3 DNA: TGTGCCTGGAACCTAGCGGGTTCCTACAATGAGCAGTTCTTC
CDR3 protein: CAWNLAGSYNEQFF
J gene: TRBJ2-1
clone size: NA
D gene: TRBD2
V gene: TRBV30

CDR3 DNA: TGTGCCAGCTCTCCACCGGGACAGGGCGTCCGCAATGAGCAGTTCTTC
CDR3 protein: CASSPPGQGVRNEQFF
J gene: TRBJ2-1
clone size: NA
D gene: TRBD1
V gene: TRBV18

CDR3 DNA: TGCGCCAGCAGCTTGGTGCAGGGGGACAACTATGGCTACACCTTC
CDR3 protein: CASSLVQGDNYGYTF
J gene: TRBJ1-2
clone size: NA
D gene: TRBD1
V gene: TRBV5-1

CDR3 DNA: TGTGCCAGCAGCTCGACTAGCGGGTCCTACAATGAGCAGTTCTTC
CDR3 protein: CASSSTSGSYNEQFF
J gene: TRBJ2-1
clone size: NA
D gene: TRBD2
V gene: TRBV7-9

CDR3 DNA: TGTGCCAGCAGCTATCAGGGTACGGTGGCTAATGAAAAACTGTTTTTT
CDR3 protein: CASSYQGTVANEKLFF
J gene: TRBJ1-4
clone size: NA
D gene: NA
V gene: TRBV5-6

CDR3 DNA: TGTGCCAGCAGTGATTGGGGGGAGGCCAAAAACATTCAGTACTTC
CDR3 protein: CASSDWGEAKNIQYF
J gene: TRBJ2-4
clone size: NA
D gene: NA
V gene: TRBV2

CDR3 DNA: TGCGCCAGCAGCCAGACAAGAGGGATACACTCCCTTGGCAGCCACGAGCAGTACTTC
CDR3 protein: CASSQTRGIHSLGSHEQYF
J gene: TRBJ2-7
clone size: few
D gene: NA
V gene: TRBV4-1

CDR3 DNA: TGTGCCAGCAGCGTAGAGGAGGTCACTGAAGCTTTCTTT
CDR3 protein: CASSVEEVTEAFF
J gene: TRBJ1-1
clone size: NA
D gene: NA
V gene: TRBV9

CDR3 DNA: TGTGCCAGCAGCCATCCGGGACAGTCAATCTATGGCTACACCTTC
CDR3 protein: CASSHPGQSIYGYTF
J gene: TRBJ1-2
clone size: NA
D gene: TRBD1
V gene: TRBV14

CDR3 DNA: TGTGCCAGCCAGCGGCCCAGGGGGCATGAGCAGTTCTTC
CDR3 protein: CASQRPRGHEQFF
J gene: TRBJ2-1
clone size: NA
D gene: TRBD1
V gene: TRBV6-5

CDR3 DNA: TGTGCCAGCAGCGCGGGACAGTCAGAAAAACTGTTTTTT
CDR3 protein: CASSAGQSEKLFF
J gene: TRBJ1-4
clone size: NA
D gene: TRBD1
V gene: TRBV9

CDR3 DNA: TGCGCCAGCAGCCCCCGGGACAGGGGGGGGACTGAAGCTTTCTTT
CDR3 protein: CASSPRDRGGTEAFF
J gene: TRBJ1-1
clone size: once
D gene: TRBD1
V gene: TRBV4-1

CDR3 DNA: TGTGCCAGTAGCCCGACTAGGATCAATGAGCAGTTCTTC
CDR3 protein: CASSPTRINEQFF
J gene: TRBJ2-1
clone size: few
D gene: NA
V gene: TRBV19

CDR3 DNA: TGCGCCAGCAGCCAAAGGGCGCGGGGGCAGTCAGATACGCAGTATTTT
CDR3 protein: CASSQRARGQSDTQYF
J gene: TRBJ2-3
clone size: NA
D gene: NA
V gene: TRBV4-3

CDR3 DNA: TGCACCAGCAGCCAAGACCACCAGTCGGAGACCCAGTACTTC
CDR3 protein: CTSSQDHQSETQYF
J gene: TRBJ2-5
clone size: NA
D gene: NA
V gene: TRBV1

CDR3 DNA: TGTGCCAGCAGCTACAGCGGGATTGGCTACGAGCAGTACTTC
CDR3 protein: CASSYSGIGYEQYF
J gene: TRBJ2-7
clone size: NA
D gene: TRBD2
V gene: TRBV27

CDR3 DNA: TGCAGCGTTCGGGACAGCTATAGCAATCAGCCCCAGCATTTT
CDR3 protein: CSVRDSYSNQPQHF
J gene: TRBJ1-5
clone size: NA
D gene: TRBD1
V gene: TRBV29-1

CDR3 DNA: TGTGCCAGCAGCTTGTCCGCGGAATTCGGGACCCAGTACTTC
CDR3 protein: CASSLSAEFGTQYF
J gene: TRBJ2-5
clone size: NA
D gene: NA
V gene: TRBV5-6

CDR3 DNA: TGTGCCAGCAGCCCCCAGCAGGGGGGTAAGTTCACCTTC
CDR3 protein: CASSPQQGGKFTF
J gene: TRBJ1-2
clone size: NA
D gene: TRBD1
V gene: TRBV7-9

CDR3 DNA: TGTGCCAGCAGCTTTTCTCCGGCAACTAGCTATGGCTACACCTTC
CDR3 protein: CASSFSPATSYGYTF
J gene: TRBJ1-2
clone size: NA
D gene: NA
V gene: TRBV7-9

CDR3 DNA: TGTGCCAGACGACAGGGGACAAATGAAAAACTGTTTTTT
CDR3 protein: CARRQGTNEKLFF
J gene: TRBJ1-4
clone size: NA
D gene: TRBD1
V gene: TRBV2

CDR3 DNA: TGTGCCAGCAGTCATCCCTACAATGAGCAGTTCTTC
CDR3 protein: CASSHPYNEQFF
J gene: TRBJ2-1
clone size: NA
D gene: NA
V gene: TRBV27

CDR3 DNA: TGTGCCAGCAGCTACAGGACAGGGGAATACAATGAGCAGTTCTTC
CDR3 protein: CASSYRTGEYNEQFF
J gene: TRBJ2-1
clone size: NA
D gene: TRBD1
V gene: TRBV6-4

CDR3 DNA: TGTGCCAGCACCGACAGGGGGCCCGAAACCTACGAGCAGTACTTC
CDR3 protein: CASTDRGPETYEQYF
J gene: TRBJ2-7
clone size: NA
D gene: TRBD1
V gene: TRBV5-6

CDR3 DNA: TGTGCCAGCAGTCTGACAGCGTACCAAGAGACCCAGTACTTC
CDR3 protein: CASSLTAYQETQYF
J gene: TRBJ2-5
clone size: NA
D gene: NA
V gene: TRBV27

CDR3 DNA: TGCGCCAGCAGCGATCACGCAGCGGGAGAGTACAATGAGCAGTTCTTC
CDR3 protein: CASSDHAAGEYNEQFF
J gene: TRBJ2-1
clone size: NA
D gene: TRBD2
V gene: TRBV5-1